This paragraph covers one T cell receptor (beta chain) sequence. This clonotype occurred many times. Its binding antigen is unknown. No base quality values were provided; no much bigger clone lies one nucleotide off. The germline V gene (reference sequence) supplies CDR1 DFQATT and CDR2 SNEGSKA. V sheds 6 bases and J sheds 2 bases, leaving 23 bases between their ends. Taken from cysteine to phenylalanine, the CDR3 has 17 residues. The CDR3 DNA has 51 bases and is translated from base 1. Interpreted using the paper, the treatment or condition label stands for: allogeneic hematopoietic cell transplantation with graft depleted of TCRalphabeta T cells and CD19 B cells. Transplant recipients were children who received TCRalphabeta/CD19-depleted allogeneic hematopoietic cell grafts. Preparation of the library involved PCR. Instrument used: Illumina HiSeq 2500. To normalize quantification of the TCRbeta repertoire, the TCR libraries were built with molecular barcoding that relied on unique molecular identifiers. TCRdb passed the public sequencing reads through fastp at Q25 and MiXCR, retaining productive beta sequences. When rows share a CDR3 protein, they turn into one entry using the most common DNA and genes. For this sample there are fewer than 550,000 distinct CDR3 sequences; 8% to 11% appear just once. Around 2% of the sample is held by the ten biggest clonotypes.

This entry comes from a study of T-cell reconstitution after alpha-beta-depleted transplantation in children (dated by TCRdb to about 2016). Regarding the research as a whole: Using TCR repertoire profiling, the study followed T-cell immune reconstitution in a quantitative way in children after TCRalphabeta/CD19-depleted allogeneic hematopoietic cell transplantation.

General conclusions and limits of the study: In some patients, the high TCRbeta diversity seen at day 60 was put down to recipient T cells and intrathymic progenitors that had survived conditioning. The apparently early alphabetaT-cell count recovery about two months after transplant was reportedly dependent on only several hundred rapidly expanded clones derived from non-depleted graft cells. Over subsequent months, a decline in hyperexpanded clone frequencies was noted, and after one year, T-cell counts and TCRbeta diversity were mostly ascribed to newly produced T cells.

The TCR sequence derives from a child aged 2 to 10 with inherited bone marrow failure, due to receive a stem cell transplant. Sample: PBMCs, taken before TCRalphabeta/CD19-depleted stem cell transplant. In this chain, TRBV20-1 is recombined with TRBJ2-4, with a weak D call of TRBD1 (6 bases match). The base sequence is TGCAGTGCCTTGATGGACAGTCCCCCGTATCCCAAAAACATTCAGTACTTC. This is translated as CSALMDSPPYPKNIQYF.